This T cell receptor beta chain derives from a study of blood T cell repertoires in COVID-19. CDR3 size: 13 residues. Germline CDR1 reads LGHNA; CDR2 reads YNFKEQ. Deletions cut 3 bases from V and 3 bases from J, with 6 bases between. This clone has only one observation. Profiled with immunoSEQ multiplex PCR; TCRdb holds only in-frame clones, not every one. The data show under 250,000 clones, roughly four fifths seen once. The sequenced material came from peripheral blood. The TCR sequence derives from a woman younger than 35 with acute or convalescent COVID-19. The chain has TRBV4-2 and TRBJ1-3; no reliable D call. The CDR3, as DNA: TGTGCCAGCAGCCACGCTAATGGAAACACCATATATTTT. It is translated as CASSHANGNTIYF.